Each of the 18 T cell receptor beta chains below was sequenced from the same sample in a study of CD8 T cells in Susac syndrome. cDNA came from about 0.46 to 1 ug RNA primed by random hexamers. TCRdb called the immunoSEQ multiplex PCR reads again in MiXCR, with one record for every CDR3 protein. The sample shows 110,000 or so distinct CDR3 sequences, 80% to 95% of them seen only once. The sample was CD4+ T cells from PBMCs. The receptors originated from a human donor in good health.

V and J are TRBV6-2 or TRBV6-3 and TRBJ2-1; D perhaps matches TRBD1 (6 bases). Germline V gene sequence: CDR1 MNHEY, CDR2 SVGEGT. Trimming removed 7 bases at V and 6 bases at J, with 10 bases between. The CDR3 has 12 residues. This CDR3 reads CASKDSPNEQFF. Here the CDR3 DNA reads TGTGCCAGCAAGGACAGTCCCAATGAGCAGTTCTTC.

Only one count was recorded for this clonotype. The chain links TRBV6-6 to TRBJ2-5; D perhaps matches TRBD2 (5 bases). The CDR3 consists of 16 residues. Germline-derived CDR1 and CDR2 are MNHNY and SVGAGI (reference sequence). Trimming shortened V by 6 bases and J by 5 bases, and 22 bases separated the two germline ends. DNA for the CDR3: TGTGCCAGCAGACAAACCTCCCGGGGATCCTGGGAGACCCAGTACTTC. Amino acids: CASRQTSRGSWETQYF.

This sequence joins TRBV7-2 and TRBJ1-3; a weak D match, TRBD1 (5 bases). V lost 1 base and J lost 7, with 14 bases in between. Germline CDR1 reads SGHTA; CDR2 reads FQGNSA. The CDR3 consists of 15 residues. CDR3 nucleotides: TGTGCCAGCAGCTTAGTAGCGGGGGAAGGGAACACCATATATTTT. Residues: CASSLVAGEGNTIYF.

The V call is TRBV6-5, the J call TRBJ1-6, with D unclear. The germline V gene encodes CDR1 MNHEY and CDR2 SVGAGI. This CDR3 has 17 amino acids. V was shortened by 2 bases and J by 3 bases, with 14 bases between the two germline ends. The CDR3 nucleotides read TGTGCCAGCAGTTACCGGAGTCTGCTATTCTATAATTCACCCCTCCACTTT. Translation: CASSYRSLLFYNSPLHF.

The chain carries TRBV7-2 and TRBJ2-3; 11 nucleotides line up with TRBD2. The V gene end was trimmed by 6 bases and the J gene end by 1 base; junction bases not matched to a gene: 0. Germline CDR1 reads SGHTA; CDR2 reads FQGNSA. The CDR3 has 14 residues. The CDR3 region has the DNA TGTGCCAGCAGACTAGCGGGGGGCACAGATACGCAGTATTTT. Protein sequence: CASRLAGGTDTQYF.

In its sample, this clonotype was seen once. This chain joins TRBV4-2 and TRBJ1-1; D gene uncertain. The CDR3 extends over 14 amino acids. Trimming pared 4 bases from V and 4 bases from J, leaving 13 bases between. CDR1 is LGHNA and CDR2 is YNFKEQ in the germline V gene. CDR3 amino acids: CASSLDSLGTEAFF. In DNA, the CDR3 is TGTGCCAGCAGCCTCGACTCCCTCGGCACTGAAGCTTTCTTT.

This chain joins TRBV29-1 and TRBJ1-2, with 7 bases matching TRBD1. CDR1 and CDR2 (germline): SQVTM, ANQGSEA. This CDR3 contains 13 residues. J was trimmed by 8 bases and V by 5 bases; bases with no gene match: 11. The CDR3 coding sequence is TGCAGCGTTCCCCCGGAGGGGGCTGGCGGCTACACCTTC. Protein sequence: CSVPPEGAGGYTF.

The V and J genes are TRBV7-9 and TRBJ2-2; D not certain. The length of the CDR3 is 15 residues. Trimming removed 2 bases from V and 1 base from J, with 8 bases in between. Germline loops: CDR1 SEHNR, CDR2 FQNEAQ (reference sequence). The CDR3 spells CASSLLPGNTGELFF. The CDR3 nucleotides are TGTGCCAGCAGCTTATTGCCTGGGAACACCGGGGAGCTGTTTTTT.

The chain is built from TRBV7-4 and TRBJ2-7; 11 bases line up with TRBD2. The V and J ends lost 11 bases and 6 bases, in that order; junction bases with no gene match: 9. CDR3 length: 13 residues. Per the germline V gene, CDR1 is SGHVT and CDR2 is SQSDAQ. CDR3 bases: TGTGCCGGCGGTAGCGGGAGGGCCCTCGAGCAGTACTTC. This gives the protein CAGGSGRALEQYF.

The chain recombines TRBV5-1 with TRBJ1-4; D not certain. This CDR3 region has 16 residues. Per germline, CDR1 SGHRS and CDR2 YFSETQ. V was shortened by 2 bases and J by 0 bases, with 11 bases between the two germline ends. The CDR3: CASSFGSATTNEKLFF. The CDR3 nucleotides are TGCGCCAGCAGCTTCGGGTCAGCCACAACTAATGAAAAACTGTTTTTT.

V and J are TRBV14 and TRBJ2-1, with 9 bases lining up with TRBD2. V gave up 0 bases and J gave up 3 bases; unmatched junction bases: 3. The CDR3 totals 16 residues. Per germline, CDR1 SGHDN and CDR2 FVKESK. CDR3 amino acids: CASSQDRGRVYNEQFF. DNA of the CDR3: TGTGCCAGCAGCCAAGACCGCGGGAGGGTCTACAATGAGCAGTTCTTC.

The chain couples TRBV7-2 to TRBJ1-1; 7 bases agree with TRBD1. V gave up 5 bases and J gave up 6 bases; unmatched junction bases: 6. The CDR3 is 13 amino acids. Germline V gives CDR1 SGHTA, CDR2 FQGNSA. The DNA for the CDR3 is TGTGCCAGCAGCCCCGACAGGGCCGCTGAAGCTTTCTTT. This sequence encodes CASSPDRAAEAFF. Together with reference TRBV7-2 and TRBJ1-1, the CDR3 gives the full variable domain: GAGVSQSPSNKVTEKGKDVELRCDPISGHTALYWYRQSLGQGLEFLIYFQGNSAPDKSGLPSDRFSAERTGGSVSTLTIQRTQQEDSAVYLCASSPDRAAEAFFGQGTRLTVV.

The CDR3 here is CASSPTSFREQFF. The CDR3 nucleotides are TGTGCCAGCTCACCGACTAGTTTTCGAGAGCAGTTCTTC. The V call is TRBV18, the J call TRBJ2-1; a possible D gene is TRBD2 (6 bases). Trimming cost V 3 bases and J 10 bases, with 13 bases left between them. The CDR3 runs 13 residues. Germline V lookup: CDR1 KGHSH, CDR2 LQKENI.

This sequence joins TRBV29-1 and TRBJ2-5; 8 bases align to TRBD1. Germline V gene lookup returns CDR1 SQVTM and CDR2 ANQGSEA. Unmatched junction bases numbered 7, after V lost 5 bases and J lost 5 bases. The CDR3 length is 13 residues. Here the CDR3 DNA reads TGCAGCGTTACCCAGGGGGCGCGTGAGACCCAGTACTTC. Amino acid sequence: CSVTQGARETQYF.

This chain uses TRBV15 with TRBJ1-5; D call uncertain. The CDR3 is 14 residues long. Germline values: CDR1 LNHNV, CDR2 YYDKDF (reference sequence). Deletions cut 1 base from V and 0 bases from J, with 4 bases between. The CDR3 region is CATSRGGSNQPQHF. The CDR3 DNA reads as TGTGCCACCAGCAGAGGCGGTAGCAATCAGCCCCAGCATTTT.

The J gene is TRBJ2-7, the V gene TRBV20-1; 7 bases are a match to TRBD2. Germline CDR1 is DFQATT and CDR2 is SNEGSKA (reference sequence). The CDR3 has 15 amino acids. With V trimmed by 0 bases and J by 4 bases, 9 bases remained unmatched. CDR3 DNA sequence: TGCAGTGCTAGAGATCGAGCGGGAACTGGGTACGAGCAGTACTTC. Its translation is CSARDRAGTGYEQYF.

This chain links TRBV7-2 with TRBJ2-7, with D unclear. The CDR3 contains 13 residues. With 1 base removed from V and 6 bases from J, the gap between germline ends came to 10 bases. Germline loops: CDR1 SGHTA, CDR2 FQGNSA. CDR3 loop: CASSLVAAAEQYF. CDR3 in DNA: TGTGCCAGCAGCTTAGTGGCGGCAGCCGAGCAGTACTTC.

V gene TRBV18 combines with J gene TRBJ1-6, with D possibly TRBD1 on 5 matching bases. CDR3 length: 13 amino acids. Germline lookup yields CDR1 KGHSH and CDR2 LQKENI. V was shortened by 8 bases and J by 10 bases, with 15 bases between the two germline ends. The CDR3 loop is CASATVGESPLHF. CDR3 sequence (DNA): TGTGCCAGCGCCACGGTAGGGGAGTCACCCCTCCACTTT. The complete variable domain, with remaining parts taken from reference TRBV18 and TRBJ1-6, reads NAGVMQNPRHLVRRRGQEARLRCSPMKGHSHVYWYRQLPEEGLKFMVYLQKENIIDESGMPKERFSAEFPKEGPSILRIQQVVRGDSAAYFCASATVGESPLHFGNGTRLTVT.